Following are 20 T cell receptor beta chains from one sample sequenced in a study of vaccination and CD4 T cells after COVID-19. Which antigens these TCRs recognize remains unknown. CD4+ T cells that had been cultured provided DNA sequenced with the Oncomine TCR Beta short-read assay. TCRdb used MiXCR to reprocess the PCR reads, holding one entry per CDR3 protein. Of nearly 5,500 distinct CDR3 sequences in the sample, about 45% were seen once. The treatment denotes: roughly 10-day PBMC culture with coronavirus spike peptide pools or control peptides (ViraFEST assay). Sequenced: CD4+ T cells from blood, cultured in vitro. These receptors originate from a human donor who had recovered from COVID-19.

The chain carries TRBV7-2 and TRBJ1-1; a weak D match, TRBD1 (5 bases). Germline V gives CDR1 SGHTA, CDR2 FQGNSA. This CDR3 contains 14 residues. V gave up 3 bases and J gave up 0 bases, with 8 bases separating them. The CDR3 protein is CASSFTGMNTEAFF. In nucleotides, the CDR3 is TGTGCCAGCAGCTTCACAGGAATGAACACTGAAGCTTTCTTT.

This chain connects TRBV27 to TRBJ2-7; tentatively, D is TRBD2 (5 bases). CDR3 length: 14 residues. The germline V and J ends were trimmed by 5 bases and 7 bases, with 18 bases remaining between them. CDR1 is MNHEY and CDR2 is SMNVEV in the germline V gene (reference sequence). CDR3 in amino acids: CASSPQRTRREQYF. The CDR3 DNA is TGTGCCAGCAGTCCCCAGCGGACCCGACGGGAGCAGTACTTC.

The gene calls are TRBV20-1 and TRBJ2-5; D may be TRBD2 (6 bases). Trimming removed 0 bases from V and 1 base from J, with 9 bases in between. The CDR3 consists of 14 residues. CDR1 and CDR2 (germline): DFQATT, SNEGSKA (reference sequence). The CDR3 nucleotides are TGCAGTGCTAGAGATAGGAGGGGCCAAGAGACCCAGTACTTC. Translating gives CSARDRRGQETQYF.

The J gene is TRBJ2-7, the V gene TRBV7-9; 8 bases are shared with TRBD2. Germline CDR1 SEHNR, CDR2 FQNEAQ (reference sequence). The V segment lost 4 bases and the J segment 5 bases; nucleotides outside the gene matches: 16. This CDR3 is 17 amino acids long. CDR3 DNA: TGTGCCAGCAGCTCCGTACTTGCGGGAGGCAATATGGACGAGCAGTACTTC. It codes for CASSSVLAGGNMDEQYF.

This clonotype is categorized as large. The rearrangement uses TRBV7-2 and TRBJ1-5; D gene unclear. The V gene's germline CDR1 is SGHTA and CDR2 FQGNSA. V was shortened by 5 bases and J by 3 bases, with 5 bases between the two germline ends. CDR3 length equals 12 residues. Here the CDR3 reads CASSIYNQPQHF. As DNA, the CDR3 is TGTGCCAGCAGCATTTACAATCAGCCCCAGCATTTT. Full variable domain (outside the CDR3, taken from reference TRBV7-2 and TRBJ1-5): GAGVSQSPSNKVTEKGKDVELRCDPISGHTALYWYRQSLGQGLEFLIYFQGNSAPDKSGLPSDRFSAERTGGSVSTLTIQRTQQEDSAVYLCASSIYNQPQHFGDGTRLSIL.

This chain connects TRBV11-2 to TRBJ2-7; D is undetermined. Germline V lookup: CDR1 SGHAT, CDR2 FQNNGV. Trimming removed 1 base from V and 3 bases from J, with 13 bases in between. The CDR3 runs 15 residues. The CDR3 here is CASSLVGSWIYEQYF. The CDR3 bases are TGTGCCAGCAGCTTAGTAGGGTCATGGATCTACGAGCAGTACTTC. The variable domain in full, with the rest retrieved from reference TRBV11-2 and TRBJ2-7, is EAGVAQSPRYKIIEKRQSVAFWCNPISGHATLYWYQQILGQGPKLLIQFQNNGVVDDSQLPKDRFSAERLKGVDSTLKIQPAKLEDSAVYLCASSLVGSWIYEQYFGPGTRLTVT.

CDR3 amino acids: CSANLASGGGHQYF. The CDR3 DNA is TGCAGTGCTAACCTGGCGAGCGGGGGGGGGCACCAGTACTTC. This chain uses TRBV20-1 with TRBJ2-5, with TRBD2 matching 10 bases. Per the germline V gene, CDR1 is DFQATT and CDR2 is SNEGSKA (reference sequence). This CDR3 spans 14 amino acids. Trimming removed 4 bases from V and 10 bases from J; junction bases left unmatched: 12.

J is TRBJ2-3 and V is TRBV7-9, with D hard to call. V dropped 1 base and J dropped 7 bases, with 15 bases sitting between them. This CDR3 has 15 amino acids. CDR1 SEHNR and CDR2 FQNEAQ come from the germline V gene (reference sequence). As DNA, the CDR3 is TGTGCCAGCAGCTTAGACCGCGTGGGGTTGAATACGCAGTATTTT. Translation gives CASSLDRVGLNTQYF. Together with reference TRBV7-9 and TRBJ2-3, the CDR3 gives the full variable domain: DTGVSQNPRHKITKRGQNVTFRCDPISEHNRLYWYRQTLGQGPEFLTYFQNEAQLEKSRLLSDRFSAERPKGSFSTLEIQRTEQGDSAMYLCASSLDRVGLNTQYFGPGTRLTVL.

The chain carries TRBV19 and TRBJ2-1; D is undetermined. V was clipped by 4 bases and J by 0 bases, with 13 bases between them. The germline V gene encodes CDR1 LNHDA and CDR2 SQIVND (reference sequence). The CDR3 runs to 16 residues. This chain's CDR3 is CASSKIQHSSYNEQFF. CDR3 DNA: TGTGCCAGTAGTAAGATACAACACAGCTCCTACAATGAGCAGTTCTTC.

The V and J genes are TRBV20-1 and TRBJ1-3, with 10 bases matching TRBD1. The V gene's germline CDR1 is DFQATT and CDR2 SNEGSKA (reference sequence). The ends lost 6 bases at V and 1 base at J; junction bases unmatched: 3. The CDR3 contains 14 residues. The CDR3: CSATDRGSGNTIYF. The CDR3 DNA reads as TGCAGTGCCACGGACAGGGGGTCTGGAAACACCATATATTTT.

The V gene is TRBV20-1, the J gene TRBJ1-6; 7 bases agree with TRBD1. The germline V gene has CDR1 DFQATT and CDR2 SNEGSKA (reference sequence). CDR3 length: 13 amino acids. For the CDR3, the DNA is TGCGGAACGAGGGGACAGCCCAATTCACCCCTCCACTTT. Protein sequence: CGTRGQPNSPLHF.

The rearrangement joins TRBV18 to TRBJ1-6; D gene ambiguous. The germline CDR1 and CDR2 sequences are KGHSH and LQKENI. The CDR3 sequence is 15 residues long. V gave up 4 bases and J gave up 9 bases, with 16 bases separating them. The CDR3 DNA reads TGTGCCAGCTCACTCCAGTCCCCTAACGGTTCACCCCTCCACTTT. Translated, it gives CASSLQSPNGSPLHF. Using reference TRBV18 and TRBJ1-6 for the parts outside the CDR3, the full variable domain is NAGVMQNPRHLVRRRGQEARLRCSPMKGHSHVYWYRQLPEEGLKFMVYLQKENIIDESGMPKERFSAEFPKEGPSILRIQQVVRGDSAAYFCASSLQSPNGSPLHFGNGTRLTVT.

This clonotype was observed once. In DNA form, the CDR3 reads TGTGCCACCAGCAAAGCAACCGGGACGGAAATTTATGGCTACACCTTC. This encodes CATSKATGTEIYGYTF. The rearrangement uses TRBV15 and TRBJ1-2; the D gene is possibly TRBD1 (5 bases). The V gene lost 4 bases and the J gene lost 5 bases, with 20 bases spanning the gap. The CDR3 extends over 16 amino acids. CDR1 is LNHNV, CDR2 YYDKDF, per germline (reference sequence).

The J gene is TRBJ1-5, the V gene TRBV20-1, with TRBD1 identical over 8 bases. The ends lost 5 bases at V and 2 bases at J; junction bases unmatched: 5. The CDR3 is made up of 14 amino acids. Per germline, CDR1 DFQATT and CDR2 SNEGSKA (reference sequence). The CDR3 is CSASSGGGNQPQHF. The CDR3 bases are TGCAGTGCTTCTTCAGGGGGCGGCAATCAGCCCCAGCATTTT.

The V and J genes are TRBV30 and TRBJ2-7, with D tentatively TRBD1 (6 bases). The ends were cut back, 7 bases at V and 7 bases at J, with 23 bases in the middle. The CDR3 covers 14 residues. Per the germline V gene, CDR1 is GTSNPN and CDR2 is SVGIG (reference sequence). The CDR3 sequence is CALNSVPPRGEQYF. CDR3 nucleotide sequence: TGTGCCTTGAACTCGGTCCCACCCAGGGGAGAGCAGTACTTC.

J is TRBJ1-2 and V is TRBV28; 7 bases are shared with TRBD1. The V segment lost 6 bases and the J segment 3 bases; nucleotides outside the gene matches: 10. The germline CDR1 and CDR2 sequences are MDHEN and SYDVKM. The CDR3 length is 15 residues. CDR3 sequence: CASSPPPTGDYGYTF. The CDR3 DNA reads TGTGCCAGCAGCCCGCCCCCTACAGGGGACTATGGCTACACCTTC.

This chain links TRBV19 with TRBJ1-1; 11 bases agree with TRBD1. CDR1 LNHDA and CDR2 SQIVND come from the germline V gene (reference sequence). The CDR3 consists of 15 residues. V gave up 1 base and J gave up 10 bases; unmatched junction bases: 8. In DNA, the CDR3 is TGTGCCAGTAGTATAGTTGGACAGGGGGCGGTTGGAGCTTTCTTT. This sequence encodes CASSIVGQGAVGAFF.

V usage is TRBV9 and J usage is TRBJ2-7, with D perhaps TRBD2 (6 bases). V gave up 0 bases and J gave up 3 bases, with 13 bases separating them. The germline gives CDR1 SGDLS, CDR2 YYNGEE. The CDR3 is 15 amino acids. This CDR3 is CASSVGLANVYEQYF. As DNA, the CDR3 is TGTGCCAGCAGCGTAGGGCTAGCGAACGTCTACGAGCAGTACTTC. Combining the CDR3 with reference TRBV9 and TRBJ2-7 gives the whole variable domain DSGVTQTPKHLITATGQRVTLRCSPRSGDLSVYWYQQSLDQGLQFLIQYYNGEERAKGNILERFSAQQFPDLHSELNLSSLELGDSALYFCASSVGLANVYEQYFGPGTRLTVT.

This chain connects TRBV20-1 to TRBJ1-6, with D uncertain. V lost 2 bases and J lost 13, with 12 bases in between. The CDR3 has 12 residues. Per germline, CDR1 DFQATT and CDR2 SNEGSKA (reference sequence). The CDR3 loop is CSARQQDGPLHF. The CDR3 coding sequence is TGCAGTGCTAGACAACAAGACGGGCCCCTCCACTTT.

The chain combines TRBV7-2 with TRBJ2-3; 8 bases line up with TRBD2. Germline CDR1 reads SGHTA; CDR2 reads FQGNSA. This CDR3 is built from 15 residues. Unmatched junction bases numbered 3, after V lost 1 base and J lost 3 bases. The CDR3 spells CASSLVGGETDTQYF. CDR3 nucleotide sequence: TGTGCCAGCAGCTTAGTCGGGGGGGAAACAGATACGCAGTATTTT.